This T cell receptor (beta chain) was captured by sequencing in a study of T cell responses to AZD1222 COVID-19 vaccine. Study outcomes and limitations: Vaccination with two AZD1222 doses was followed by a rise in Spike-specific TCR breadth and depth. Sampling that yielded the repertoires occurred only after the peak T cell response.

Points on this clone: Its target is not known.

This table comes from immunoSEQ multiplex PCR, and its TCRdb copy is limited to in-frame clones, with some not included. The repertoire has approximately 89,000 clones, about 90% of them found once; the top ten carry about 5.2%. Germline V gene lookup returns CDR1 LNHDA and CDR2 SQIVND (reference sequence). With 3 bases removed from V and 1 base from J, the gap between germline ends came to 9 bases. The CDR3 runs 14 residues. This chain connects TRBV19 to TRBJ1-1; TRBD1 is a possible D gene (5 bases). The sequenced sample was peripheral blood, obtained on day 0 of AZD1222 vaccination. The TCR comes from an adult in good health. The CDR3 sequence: CASSIGGRNTEAFF. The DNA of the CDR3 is TGTGCCAGTAGTATTGGGGGAAGGAACACTGAAGCTTTCTTT.